The 7 T cell receptor beta chains given below trace back to one sample, sequenced in a study of T cells in tuberculosis. Clones were read by immunoSEQ multiplex PCR, and TCRdb kept only the in-frame ones, dropping some. Seen here are around 22,000 clones, about 95% observed once, and the top ten hold less than 10%. Material for sequencing was PBMCs. The receptors derive from a donor aged 10 to 29 with latent tuberculosis or without tuberculosis infection.

The rearrangement links TRBV5-1 to TRBJ2-7; tentatively, D is TRBD1 (6 bases). V lost 5 bases, J lost 6 bases, and 18 bases lay in between. The CDR3 extends over 14 amino acids. The V gene's germline CDR1 is SGHRS and CDR2 YFSETQ. CDR3 bases: TGCGCCAGCAGTGAGGGGGTCTTACCAAGCGAGCAGTACGTC. This sequence encodes CASSEGVLPSEQYV.

V gene TRBV4-1 combines with J gene TRBJ1-1, with 8 bases fitting TRBD1. Germline CDR1 reads MGHRA; CDR2 reads YSYEKL. V trimming: 4 bases; J trimming: 1 base; junction bases outside the gene matches: 5. This CDR3 comprises 15 residues. The CDR3 sequence is CASSPWTGPNTEAFF. The CDR3 DNA sequence: TGCGCCAGCAGCCCGTGGACAGGGCCGAACACTGAAGCTTTCTTT.

The chain employs TRBV27 and TRBJ2-5; D is perhaps TRBD1 (5 bases). Between the trimmed V and J ends, which lost 1 base and 2 bases, there was a span of 8 bases. The CDR3 is 14 residues long. The germline V gene has CDR1 MNHEY and CDR2 SMNVEV (reference sequence). CDR3 coding DNA: TGTGCCAGCAGTTTATGGGCAGGGCAAGAGACCCAGTACTTC. It is translated as CASSLWAGQETQYF.

The V gene is TRBV7-8, the J gene TRBJ2-7; 10 bases align to TRBD1. The CDR3 consists of 15 residues. Trimming at V came to 5 bases and at J to 4 bases, leaving 8 bases not matched to a gene. Germline CDR1 SGHVS, CDR2 FQNEAQ. The CDR3 spells CASSDRGRLGYEQYF. CDR3 coding DNA: TGTGCCAGCAGCGACAGGGGGCGGCTTGGGTACGAGCAGTACTTC.

The genes are TRBV11-2 and TRBJ2-1; TRBD2 aligns across 9 bases. CDR1 is SGHAT, CDR2 FQNNGV, per germline. The CDR3 sequence is 16 residues long. The junction had 15 bases not matched to a gene; V was cut back by 6 bases and J by 9 bases. CDR3 DNA sequence: TGTGCCAGCAGGCGCCTAGCGGGGCCACCTGGGGCTGAGCAGTTCTTC. Residues: CASRRLAGPPGAEQFF.

The gene calls are TRBV5-1 and TRBJ1-1; D is uncertain. Germline V gives CDR1 SGHRS, CDR2 YFSETQ. The germline V and J ends were trimmed by 4 bases and 5 bases, with 18 bases remaining between them. There are 15 residues in the CDR3. The CDR3: CASSQTPPAGTEAFF. The CDR3 bases are TGCGCCAGCAGCCAAACTCCCCCGGCGGGGACTGAAGCTTTCTTT.

This clone was picked up one time. The chain employs TRBV19 and TRBJ2-7; a weak D match, TRBD1 (6 bases). Trimming stripped 3 bases from V and 1 base from J, with 13 bases between. Looked up from germline, CDR1 is LNHDA and CDR2 is SQIVND (reference sequence). The CDR3 contains 15 residues. The CDR3 loop reads CASSITGLQSYEQYF. CDR3 in DNA: TGTGCCAGTAGTATTACAGGGTTACAGTCCTACGAGCAGTACTTC.